This entry lists 26 T cell receptor beta chains sequenced from one sample in a study of blood T cell repertoires in COVID-19. Clones were read by immunoSEQ multiplex PCR, and TCRdb kept only the in-frame ones, dropping some. The table records a few hundred thousand clones, approximately 85% of them present only once. The specimen sequenced was PBMCs or T cells enriched from blood (not recorded which). The origin of the receptors is a man aged 25-45 years who had recovered from COVID-19.

To note about this clone: One junction end does not reproduce the germline sequence, and a read error may be involved. The CDR3 region has the DNA TGTGCTAGCAGCTTATATTCTGGAAACACCATATATTTT. It yields the protein CASSLYSGNTIYF. The chain joins TRBV7-7 to TRBJ1-3, with D unresolved. The CDR3 is 13 amino acids. CDR1 is SSHAT, CDR2 FNYEAQ, per germline (reference sequence). Filled out from reference TRBV7-7 and TRBJ1-3, the complete variable domain reads GAGVSQSPRYKVTKRGQDVTLRCDPISSHATLYWYQQALGQGPEFLTYFNYEAQPDKSGLPSDRFSAERPEGSISTLTIQRTEQRDSAMYRCASSLYSGNTIYFGEGSWLTVV.

This chain uses TRBV18 with TRBJ2-6; D not resolved. Germline loops: CDR1 KGHSH, CDR2 LQKENI. The V and J ends lost 6 bases and 4 bases respectively, with 10 bases between them. This CDR3 contains 14 residues. CDR3 coding DNA: TGTGCCAGCTCCCAAGCGTCCGGGGCCAACGTCCTGACTTTC. Amino acids: CASSQASGANVLTF.

The chain recombines TRBV7-9 with TRBJ2-4, with unresolved D. Trimming removed 5 bases at V and 0 bases at J, with 17 bases between. Germline assignment: CDR1 SEHNR and CDR2 FQNEAQ (reference sequence). CDR3 size: 17 residues. CDR3 in DNA: TGTGCCAGCAGCCCAAAGCTCGGAGTTCTAGCCAAAAACATTCAGTACTTC. This sequence encodes CASSPKLGVLAKNIQYF.

The V and J genes are TRBV9 and TRBJ1-1; D ambiguous. Trimming cost V 3 bases and J 1 base, with 10 bases left between them. The CDR3 sequence is 14 residues long. Germline lookup yields CDR1 SGDLS and CDR2 YYNGEE. The CDR3, as DNA: TGTGCCAGCAGCGCCCCCCAGGAGAACACTGAAGCTTTCTTT. This gives the protein CASSAPQENTEAFF.

The chain employs TRBV10-3 and TRBJ2-2; 10 bases align to TRBD2. This CDR3 spans 15 amino acids. Germline trimming cut 2 bases from V and 6 bases from J; bases unmatched to any gene: 3. Looked up from germline, CDR1 is ENHRY and CDR2 is SYGVKD. In DNA form, the CDR3 reads TGTGCCATCAGTGAGATGGGACTAGCGTCCGGGGAGCTGTTTTTT. This sequence encodes CAISEMGLASGELFF.

This clone occurred once. CDR3 residues: CASSPDRESNYGYTF. In DNA form, the CDR3 reads TGTGCCAGCTCACCAGACAGAGAATCTAACTATGGCTACACCTTC. V and J are TRBV18 and TRBJ1-2; tentatively, D is TRBD1 (5 bases). Trimming removed 2 bases at V and 0 bases at J, with 10 bases between. The germline CDR1 and CDR2 sequences are KGHSH and LQKENI. The CDR3 length is 15 residues.

There are a few counts of this clone. The rearrangement uses TRBV27 and TRBJ2-7; no definite D call. CDR3 length: 13 residues. V lost 1 base to trimming and J lost 5 bases, with 9 bases between them. Germline V gene data show CDR1 as MNHEY and CDR2 as SMNVEV (reference sequence). The CDR3 region is CASSLFPGDEQYF. Here the CDR3 DNA reads TGTGCCAGCAGTTTATTCCCCGGTGACGAGCAGTACTTC.

The genes are TRBV5-6 and TRBJ1-1; no clear D gene. V lost 7 bases and J 3 bases, leaving 10 bases between the germline ends. The CDR3 loop spans 12 amino acids. Germline V gene data show CDR1 as SGHDT and CDR2 as YYEEEE. The CDR3 DNA sequence: TGTGCCAGCCCCCAGGAGGACACTGAAGCTTTCTTT. Translation: CASPQEDTEAFF.

In the case of this clone: Given a far larger clone just one base away, this is likely a sequencing read error. This rearrangement joins TRBV5-8 to TRBJ2-5, with D unclear. The CDR3 is made up of 11 amino acids. Trimming cost V 4 bases and J 5 bases, with 6 bases left between them. CDR1 and CDR2 from the germline V gene are SGHTS and YDEGEE. This chain's CDR3 is CASSPRETQYF. CDR3 coding DNA: TGTGCCAGCAGCCCCAGGGAGACCCAGTACTTC.

Comments on this clone: One end of the junction does not line up with germline, which may come from a read error. The rearrangement links TRBV7-7 to TRBJ2-5; 10 nucleotides match TRBD2. The germline CDR1 and CDR2 sequences are SSHAT and FNYEAQ (reference sequence). There are 15 residues in the CDR3. The CDR3 DNA follows: TGTGCTAGCAGCATAGGACTAGCGGCACAAGAGACCCAGTACTTC. The encoded protein is CASSIGLAAQETQYF.

The chain couples TRBV11-2 to TRBJ1-2; maybe TRBD1 (5 bases). V was pared by 0 bases and J by 9 bases, with 14 bases between. Germline CDR1 reads SGHAT; CDR2 reads FQNNGV. The CDR3 spans 14 residues. The chain's CDR3 is CASSLDDAGLSYTF. The CDR3 DNA is TGTGCCAGCAGCTTAGATGACGCAGGGTTGAGCTACACCTTC.

The chain couples TRBV30 to TRBJ1-2; D gene uncertain. The germline CDR1 and CDR2 sequences are GTSNPN and SVGIG (reference sequence). Trimming removed 3 bases from V and 10 bases from J, with 12 bases in between. CDR3 size: 11 residues. CDR3 protein: CAWSPYMHYTF. The DNA for the CDR3 is TGTGCCTGGAGCCCCTATATGCACTACACCTTC.

This clone was counted once. V gene TRBV5-1 combines with J gene TRBJ1-1; D is unresolved. Germline V lookup: CDR1 SGHRS, CDR2 YFSETQ. V lost 4 bases to trimming and J lost 1 base, with 11 bases between them. This CDR3 has 14 amino acids. The CDR3 is CASSPNTANTEAFF. Here the CDR3 DNA reads TGCGCCAGCAGCCCGAACACAGCGAACACTGAAGCTTTCTTT.

CDR3 amino acids: CASSLWTGGDEKLFF. CDR3 DNA sequence: TGTGCCAGCAGTTTATGGACAGGGGGGGATGAAAAACTGTTTTTT. The chain couples TRBV27 to TRBJ1-4, with TRBD1 matching over 10 bases. The CDR3 has 15 residues. Germline V gives CDR1 MNHEY, CDR2 SMNVEV (reference sequence). V lost 1 base, J lost 6 bases, and 2 bases stayed unmatched. The whole variable domain, remainder taken from reference TRBV27 and TRBJ1-4, is EAQVTQNPRYLITVTGKKLTVTCSQNMNHEYMSWYRQDPGLGLRQIYYSMNVEVTDKGDVPEGYKVSRKEKRNFPLILESPSPNQTSLYFCASSLWTGGDEKLFFGSGTQLSVL.

The chain combines TRBV10-3 with TRBJ1-1, with D maybe TRBD1 (6 bases). V lost 6 bases, J lost 8 bases, and 10 bases lay in between. This CDR3 has 11 amino acids. CDR1 is ENHRY, CDR2 SYGVKD, per germline. The CDR3 DNA follows: TGTGCCATCAGGGCCGGGACAGAAGCTTTCTTT. It codes for CAIRAGTEAFF.

This CDR3 reads CASSQDVPGGLPYNEQFF. The CDR3 DNA reads TGCGCCAGCAGCCAAGACGTTCCCGGGGGACTCCCCTACAATGAGCAGTTCTTC. The V gene is TRBV4-1, the J gene TRBJ2-1; D may be TRBD2 (6 bases). Between the trimmed V and J ends, which lost 0 bases and 2 bases, there was a span of 17 bases. This CDR3 is 18 amino acids long. Germline V CDR1 and CDR2: MGHRA, YSYEKL.

The rearrangement links TRBV11-2 to TRBJ2-7, with D possibly matching TRBD1 (6 bases). V was cut by 1 base and J by 4 bases, with 14 bases left in between. The germline V gene has CDR1 SGHAT and CDR2 FQNNGV. CDR3 length: 15 amino acids. DNA of the CDR3: TGTGCCAGCAGCTTAGTCCAGGGGAAGAGGTACGAGCAGTACTTC. Encoded protein: CASSLVQGKRYEQYF.

This chain links TRBV27 with TRBJ2-3; TRBD2 is a possible D gene (6 bases). The CDR3 is 14 residues long. Germline V gene lookup returns CDR1 MNHEY and CDR2 SMNVEV (reference sequence). The ends were cut back, 3 bases at V and 0 bases at J, with 7 bases in the middle. CDR3 protein: CASSFRGSTDTQYF. The CDR3, as DNA: TGTGCCAGCAGTTTCCGGGGGAGCACAGATACGCAGTATTTT.

This clone was seen only once. The chain couples TRBV29-1 to TRBJ2-3; TRBD1 matches 9 bases. Trimming took 7 bases from V and 3 from J; bases not matched to a gene: 5. Germline CDR1 SQVTM, CDR2 ANQGSEA. The CDR3 extends over 13 amino acids. CDR3 DNA sequence: TGCAGCGCCTTACAGGGGGCAACAGATACGCAGTATTTT. It translates to CSALQGATDTQYF.

The genes are TRBV9 and TRBJ1-1, with 9 nucleotides matching TRBD1. J gave up 4 bases and V 4 bases, and 5 bases lay outside the gene matches. The length of the CDR3 is 14 residues. Germline V lookup: CDR1 SGDLS, CDR2 YYNGEE. CDR3 protein: CASSLGTGSTEAFF. The DNA for the CDR3 is TGTGCCAGCAGCTTAGGGACAGGGAGCACTGAAGCTTTCTTT.

The CDR3 loop reads CASSPRQAGSLTGELFF. CDR3 sequence (DNA): TGTGCCAGCAGCCCACGCCAAGCGGGGTCACTCACCGGGGAGCTGTTTTTT. The V gene is TRBV7-3, the J gene TRBJ2-2, with 7 bases lining up with TRBD2. This CDR3 has 17 residues. The J segment lost 4 bases and the V segment lost 5 bases, leaving 13 bases of the junction unmatched. Germline V gene sequence: CDR1 SGHTA, CDR2 FQGTGA.

The chain is built from TRBV7-3 and TRBJ2-2; 8 bases fit TRBD1. CDR3 length equals 15 residues. Looked up from germline, CDR1 is SGHTA and CDR2 is FQGTGA. The junction had 5 bases not matched to a gene; V was cut back by 2 bases and J by 6 bases. The CDR3 coding sequence is TGTGCCAGCAGCTTAGAGACAGGGGTCCCCGGGGAGCTGTTTTTT. This translates into CASSLETGVPGELFF.

The V call is TRBV5-6, the J call TRBJ2-7; no clear D. The CDR3 runs to 14 residues. V shed 0 bases and J shed 0 bases, with 7 bases lying between them. The V gene's germline CDR1 is SGHDT and CDR2 YYEEEE. CDR3 DNA sequence: TGTGCCAGCAGCTTGGGTAGCCTCTCCTACGAGCAGTACTTC. Protein sequence: CASSLGSLSYEQYF.

The chain links TRBV29-1 to TRBJ1-5; 7 bases line up with TRBD1. V shed 6 bases and J 2 bases; nucleotides not matched to a gene: 4. Per germline, CDR1 SQVTM and CDR2 ANQGSEA. The CDR3 consists of 13 residues. The CDR3: CSVRQGRNQPQHF. CDR3 nucleotides: TGCAGCGTCAGACAGGGACGCAATCAGCCCCAGCATTTT.

The chain combines TRBV19 with TRBJ1-1, with unresolved D. The CDR3 length is 13 residues. The germline V gene has CDR1 LNHDA and CDR2 SQIVND (reference sequence). Trimming shortened V by 7 bases and J by 2 bases, and 11 bases separated the two germline ends. The CDR3 bases are TGTGCCAGTACCTCTACAGTTAACACTGAAGCTTTCTTT. It encodes CASTSTVNTEAFF. The whole variable domain, filled in from reference TRBV19 and TRBJ1-1, reads DGGITQSPKYLFRKEGQNVTLSCEQNLNHDAMYWYRQDPGQGLRLIYYSQIVNDFQKGDIAEGYSVSREKKESFPLTVTSAQKNPTAFYLCASTSTVNTEAFFGQGTRLTVV.

This clone came up once. The chain employs TRBV5-4 and TRBJ1-1, with D possibly matching TRBD1 (6 bases). V lost 3 bases and J lost 1, with 10 bases in between. CDR1 SGHNT and CDR2 YYREEE come from the germline V gene (reference sequence). The CDR3 covers 14 residues. CDR3 sequence: CASSSGQQNTEAFF. For the CDR3, the DNA is TGTGCCAGCAGCTCCGGACAGCAGAACACTGAAGCTTTCTTT.